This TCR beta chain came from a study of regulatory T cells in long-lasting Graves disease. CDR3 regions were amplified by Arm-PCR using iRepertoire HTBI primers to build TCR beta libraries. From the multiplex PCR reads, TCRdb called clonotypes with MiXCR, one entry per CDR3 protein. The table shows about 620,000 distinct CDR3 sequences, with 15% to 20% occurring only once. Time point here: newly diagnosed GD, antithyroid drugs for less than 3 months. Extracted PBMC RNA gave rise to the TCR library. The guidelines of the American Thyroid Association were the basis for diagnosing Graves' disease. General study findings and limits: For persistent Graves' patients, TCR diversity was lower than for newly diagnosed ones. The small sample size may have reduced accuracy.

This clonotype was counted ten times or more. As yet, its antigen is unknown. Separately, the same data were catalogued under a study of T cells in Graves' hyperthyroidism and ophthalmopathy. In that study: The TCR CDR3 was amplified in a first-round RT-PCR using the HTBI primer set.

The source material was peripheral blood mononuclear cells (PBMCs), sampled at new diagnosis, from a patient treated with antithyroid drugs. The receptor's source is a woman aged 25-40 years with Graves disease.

CDR3: CSAIPGDSNYGYTF. In DNA form, the CDR3 reads TGCAGCGCCATCCCCGGGGACTCGAACTATGGCTACACCTTC. The gene calls are TRBV29-1 and TRBJ1-2, with a possible D match to TRBD1 (5 bases). V was clipped by 7 bases and J by 2 bases, with 17 bases between them. The germline V gene has CDR1 SQVTM and CDR2 ANQGSEA. There are 14 residues in the CDR3.